This paragraph reports one TCR beta chain. This record belongs to a study of shared clonotypes between healthy human individuals. The CDR3 runs 15 residues. Germline CDR1 and CDR2: LNHDA and SQIVND (reference sequence). V was clipped by 7 bases and J by 7 bases, with 20 bases between them. Sequencing was performed with immunoSEQ multiplex PCR; in TCRdb, only in-frame clones are kept and a portion is missing. The top ten hold 0.37% of the sample, which has some 2,500,000 clones, about 90% seen once. The sequence came from a young man in good health. Some clones in this sample may be carry-over from other donors' samples. The V gene is TRBV19, the J gene TRBJ1-5; a weak D match, TRBD1 (6 bases). Sequenced sample: naive CD4+ T cells from PBMCs. Stated subset: CD45RA+ positively selected. This CDR3 reads CASNVRGGAQQPQHF. CDR3 coding DNA: TGTGCCAGTAACGTTCGTGGGGGGGCTCAACAGCCCCAGCATTTT.